The 23 T cell receptor beta chains below come from one sample, sequenced in a study of identical twins. Using its own MiXCR run on the 5' RACE reads, TCRdb lists one record per CDR3 protein. The sample includes hundreds of thousands of distinct CDR3 sequences, 8% to 9% seen only once; the top ten take around 0.95%. These sequences were also reported in another study, on yellow fever vaccine responses in identical twins.

Sequencing was performed on PBMCs. These receptor sequences come from a woman under 30 in good health.

This chain uses TRBV7-2 with TRBJ2-4, with TRBD1 matching 7 bases. Trimming took 4 bases from V and 8 from J; bases not matched to a gene: 11. The CDR3 runs 15 residues. Germline CDR1 is SGHTA and CDR2 is FQGNSA. The CDR3 coding sequence is TGTGCCAGCAGCTCTTCAGAGGGGGCCGGTTACATTCAGTACTTC. Its translation: CASSSSEGAGYIQYF.

This rearrangement joins TRBV18 to TRBJ2-2; no clear D. The germline gives CDR1 KGHSH, CDR2 LQKENI. The V end was cut by 1 base, the J end by 0 bases, with 9 bases between. The CDR3 length is 16 residues. Written as DNA, the CDR3 is TGTGCCAGCTCACCACTTAACAACGCGAACACCGGGGAGCTGTTTTTT. It yields the protein CASSPLNNANTGELFF. The entire variable domain, with the rest obtained from reference TRBV18 and TRBJ2-2, is as follows: NAGVMQNPRHLVRRRGQEARLRCSPMKGHSHVYWYRQLPEEGLKFMVYLQKENIIDESGMPKERFSAEFPKEGPSILRIQQVVRGDSAAYFCASSPLNNANTGELFFGEGSRLTVL.

The chain employs TRBV7-2 and TRBJ2-2, with 7 bases matching TRBD1. Germline V gives CDR1 SGHTA, CDR2 FQGNSA. Trimming at V came to 5 bases and at J to 4 bases, leaving 7 bases not matched to a gene. CDR3 length equals 15 residues. CDR3 amino acids: CASSPRDRLTGELFF. CDR3 DNA: TGTGCCAGCAGCCCCAGGGACAGACTCACCGGGGAGCTGTTTTTT.

The chain recombines TRBV20-1 with TRBJ2-7, with 10 bases lining up with TRBD2. Germline V gene data show CDR1 as DFQATT and CDR2 as SNEGSKA (reference sequence). The CDR3 has 13 residues. The V and J ends lost 3 bases and 5 bases, in that order; junction bases with no gene match: 4. CDR3 nucleotide sequence: TGCAGTGCTAGTCTAGCGGGAGTACACGAGCAGTACTTC. Its protein product is CSASLAGVHEQYF.

The chain has TRBV10-2 and TRBJ2-3; 13 bases are a match to TRBD2. The trim removed 5 bases at V and 4 bases at J, leaving 6 bases unmatched. The germline CDR1 and CDR2 sequences are WSHSY and SAAADI. The CDR3 spans 16 residues. CDR3 nucleotides: TGCGCCAGCAGTTACGGACTAGCGGGAGCGGCAGATACGCAGTATTTT. It encodes CASSYGLAGAADTQYF.

This chain links TRBV3-1 with TRBJ1-1; D possibly corresponds to TRBD1 (5 bases). V lost 1 base, J lost 3 bases, and 12 bases lay in between. Looked up from germline, CDR1 is LGHDT and CDR2 is YNNKEL (reference sequence). This CDR3 spans 15 amino acids. The CDR3 sequence is CASSQGGGRDTEAFF. DNA of the CDR3: TGTGCCAGCAGCCAAGGGGGCGGGAGGGACACTGAAGCTTTCTTT.

The chain uses TRBV24-1 and TRBJ1-2; TRBD1 matches at 7 bases. Germline lookup yields CDR1 KGHDR and CDR2 SFDVKD. With 4 bases clipped from V and 4 bases from J, the junction kept 2 bases outside the gene matches. The CDR3 covers 13 residues. The CDR3, as DNA: TGTGCCACCAGTGAGAGGGACAGCTATGGCTACACCTTC. Translated: CATSERDSYGYTF.

This chain connects TRBV18 to TRBJ2-1; 12 bases agree with TRBD1. V shed 4 bases and J 7 bases; nucleotides not matched to a gene: 11. CDR3 length equals 17 residues. Per germline, CDR1 KGHSH and CDR2 LQKENI. The chain's CDR3 is CASSRTGTGGVSNEQFF. The CDR3, as DNA: TGTGCCAGCTCACGAACCGGGACAGGGGGCGTCTCTAATGAGCAGTTCTTC.

In this sample, this clonotype turned up many times. This CDR3 is CATSRGSSVNTEAFF. The CDR3, as DNA: TGTGCCACCAGCAGAGGGTCTTCCGTGAACACTGAAGCTTTCTTT. The rearrangement joins TRBV15 to TRBJ1-1, with no clear D. The ends were cut back, 1 base at V and 0 bases at J, with 9 bases in the middle. The CDR3 is 15 residues long. Germline V gene lookup returns CDR1 LNHNV and CDR2 YYDKDF (reference sequence).

This clonotype appeared a few times. The V and J genes are TRBV7-9 and TRBJ2-7, with D possibly being TRBD1 (6 bases). The CDR3 extends over 17 amino acids. The V gene's germline CDR1 is SEHNR and CDR2 FQNEAQ (reference sequence). V was shortened by 5 bases and J by 0 bases, with 20 bases between the two germline ends. For the CDR3, the DNA is TGTGCCAGCAGCCCACAAGGACAGTCCCCGAGCTCCTACGAGCAGTACTTC. Translation: CASSPQGQSPSSYEQYF.

The CDR3 DNA reads as TGCAGTGCCCCTACTAGCGGGAAAGTAATGGTATCCTACAATGAGCAGTTCTTC. This encodes CSAPTSGKVMVSYNEQFF. V usage is TRBV20-1 and J usage is TRBJ2-1; 10 nucleotides align to TRBD2. Germline V lookup: CDR1 DFQATT, CDR2 SNEGSKA (reference sequence). V gave up 6 bases and J gave up 1 base; unmatched junction bases: 15. This CDR3 region has 18 residues.

V is TRBV28 and J is TRBJ2-3; TRBD1 matches 10 bases. Germline lookup yields CDR1 MDHEN and CDR2 SYDVKM. V shed 2 bases and J 4 bases; nucleotides not matched to a gene: 6. The CDR3 covers 16 residues. The CDR3 protein is CASSLVRQGASDTQYF. In DNA form, the CDR3 reads TGTGCCAGCAGTTTAGTCCGACAGGGGGCATCAGATACGCAGTATTTT.

This clonotype was picked up one time. V usage is TRBV25-1 and J usage is TRBJ2-3, with 9 bases that match TRBD1. Germline CDR1 and CDR2: MGHDK and SYGVNS. This CDR3 is 17 amino acids long. V shed 2 bases and J 2 bases; nucleotides not matched to a gene: 8. The DNA for the CDR3 is TGTGCCAGCAGTGAACTTACCGGGACAGGGCTCACAGATACGCAGTATTTT. This codes for CASSELTGTGLTDTQYF.

Many counts were recorded for this clonotype. This chain connects TRBV27 to TRBJ2-7, with TRBD1 as a possible D gene (5 bases). The CDR3 is 14 amino acids. V lost 6 bases and J lost 4, with 16 bases in between. CDR1 is MNHEY, CDR2 SMNVEV, per germline (reference sequence). CDR3 amino acids: CASSSIVTVYEQYF. DNA for the CDR3: TGTGCCAGCAGCTCCATCGTGACAGTATACGAGCAGTACTTC.

The genes are TRBV5-1 and TRBJ1-6, with D possibly TRBD1 on 5 matching bases. The V end lost 4 bases, the J end lost 7 bases, and 12 bases lay between the germline ends. Germline CDR1 reads SGHRS; CDR2 reads YFSETQ. CDR3 length equals 14 residues. The CDR3 reads CASSQRNRNSPLHF. The CDR3 DNA sequence: TGCGCCAGCAGCCAGAGAAACAGGAATTCACCCCTCCACTTT.

This clonotype was seen at least ten times. The genes are TRBV12-3 or TRBV12-4 and TRBJ1-5; 7 positions match TRBD1. CDR3 length: 15 amino acids. Trimming at V came to 4 bases and at J to 9 bases, leaving 12 bases not matched to a gene. The CDR3 sequence is CASSSQLAGGAPQHF. The CDR3 DNA reads as TGTGCCAGCAGTTCCCAACTAGCAGGGGGGGCGCCCCAGCATTTT.

This clonotype appeared many times. The gene calls are TRBV28 and TRBJ2-2; D unclear. The CDR3 spans 11 residues. The germline gives CDR1 MDHEN, CDR2 SYDVKM. V was clipped by 10 bases and J by 1 base, with 4 bases between them. The CDR3 coding sequence is TGTGCCACAGAGAACACCGGGGAGCTGTTTTTT. Protein sequence: CATENTGELFF.

The chain links TRBV4-3 to TRBJ2-7; D tentatively reads TRBD1 or TRBD2 (6 bases each). Per germline, CDR1 LGHNA and CDR2 YSLEER. The CDR3 is made up of 14 amino acids. Trimming left V 1 base short and J 2 bases short, with 9 bases between. The CDR3 loop reads CASSQARDTYEQYF. In nucleotides, the CDR3 is TGCGCCAGCAGCCAAGCGCGGGACACCTACGAGCAGTACTTC.

This clonotype was counted only a few times. CDR3 protein: CSASILTSGVLGETQYF. CDR3 in DNA: TGCAGTGCTAGCATCTTGACTAGCGGGGTTCTTGGGGAGACCCAGTACTTC. The chain has TRBV20-1 and TRBJ2-5; 11 bases are a match to TRBD2. The length of the CDR3 is 17 residues. V was clipped by 3 bases and J by 5 bases; unmatched bases: 14. Germline CDR1 and CDR2: DFQATT and SNEGSKA (reference sequence).

This clonotype was observed many times. The V and J genes are TRBV20-1 and TRBJ2-7, with TRBD1 as a possible D gene (6 bases). Trimming stripped 5 bases from V and 5 bases from J, with 13 bases between. This CDR3 region has 12 residues. The germline CDR1 and CDR2 sequences are DFQATT and SNEGSKA (reference sequence). The CDR3 spells CSAFTGINEQYF. The CDR3 coding sequence is TGCAGTGCTTTTACAGGGATCAACGAGCAGTACTTC.

This clonotype was seen more than once but under ten times. The V call is TRBV27, the J call TRBJ2-6; TRBD2 is a possible D gene (5 bases). Looked up from germline, CDR1 is MNHEY and CDR2 is SMNVEV (reference sequence). This CDR3 spans 15 amino acids. V was shortened by 6 bases and J by 0 bases, with 9 bases between the two germline ends. This chain's CDR3 is CASRRVVSGANVLTF. In DNA, the CDR3 is TGTGCCAGCAGGCGGGTAGTCTCTGGGGCCAACGTCCTGACTTTC.

The table lists this clonotype with a few counts. The chain uses TRBV9 and TRBJ2-1; D possibly uses TRBD1 or TRBD2 (5 bases each). This CDR3 spans 15 amino acids. The germline V and J ends were trimmed by 0 bases and 5 bases, with 12 bases remaining between them. The V gene's germline CDR1 is SGDLS and CDR2 YYNGEE. The CDR3 here is CASSVDSRGNNEQFF. The CDR3 nucleotides are TGTGCCAGCAGCGTAGACAGTCGGGGCAACAATGAGCAGTTCTTC.

This clonotype was seen at least ten times. The chain links TRBV20-1 to TRBJ1-5, with D unclear. Trimming removed 1 base at V and 0 bases at J, with 13 bases between. The CDR3 is made up of 16 amino acids. Germline assignment: CDR1 DFQATT and CDR2 SNEGSKA (reference sequence). The chain's CDR3 is CSARAKRWDSNQPQHF. In DNA, the CDR3 is TGCAGTGCTAGAGCTAAAAGGTGGGATAGCAATCAGCCCCAGCATTTT.